The entry below describes one TCR beta chain. Its antigen is not identified. The data derive from a study of vaccination effects on CD4 cells after COVID-19. Whole-study context: Samples gathered post-vaccine arrived a median of 72 days past the second dose.

Sequencing was performed with immunoSEQ multiplex PCR; in TCRdb, only in-frame clones are kept and a portion is missing. The sample lists about 18,000 clones, around 80% seen once, with around 21% in the top ten. The V gene end was trimmed by 4 bases and the J gene end by 5 bases; junction bases not matched to a gene: 10. The CDR3 sequence is 15 residues long. Germline CDR1 reads SGHNT; CDR2 reads YYREEE (reference sequence). Using viral peptide pools, the ViraFEST assay grew out antigen-specific CD4+ T cells prior to sequencing. Scientists isolated CD4+ T cells after an approximately ten-day culture period ended. From March to December 2020, the person had a SARS-CoV-2 infection that was confirmed by PCR. Either the BNT162b2 or mRNA-1273 vaccine was given to participants in two doses. IL-2 medium took the place of half the medium on both days 3 and 7.

The material was CD4+ T cells from PBMCs cultured with SARS-CoV-2 spike peptides, obtained after COVID-19 vaccination. The clonotype originates from a human donor who had a prior SARS-CoV-2 infection. The J gene is TRBJ1-1, the V gene TRBV5-4, with 8 bases aligning to TRBD1. CDR3 bases: TGTGCCAGCAGCGACGCAGGGGGCATTAGGACTGAAGCTTTCTTT. As protein: CASSDAGGIRTEAFF.